The T cell receptor (beta chain) described here comes from a study of shared clonotypes between healthy human individuals (dated by TCRdb to about 2020). In terms of the full investigation: A couple of women and three men aged 18 to 49 years were included in the cohort. For each donor, three plates each were used for CD4 naive and CD4 memory, two plates were used for CD8 naive, and one plate was used for CD8 memory. The study deeply sequenced blood TCR repertoires of five healthy adults to estimate repertoire size and the extent of clonotype sharing between individuals. Different laboratories and diverse techniques were used to prepare libraries and sequence TCR repertoires, to increase sequencing depth and limit assay-specific biases. Per donor, leukapheresis produced somewhere between about 0.94 and 9 billion PBMCs.

Taken from cysteine to phenylalanine, the CDR3 has 14 residues. Only CDR3 DNA is held: 42 bases, read in frame from base 1. CDR1 and CDR2 (MGHDK, SYGVNS) derive from the germline V gene. Using the deep immunoSEQ assay, TCR CDR3 regions were amplified from genomic DNA by multiplex PCR. Genomic DNA extracted from each cell subset was distributed evenly over all wells of several immunoSEQ 96-well plates, and each plate served as one replicate. For sorted subsets, roughly 0.2 ug genomic DNA, equal to about 30,000 T cell genomes, was loaded into each replicate PCR. The purified libraries were quantified using a Qubit 3.0 fluorometer, sized with a Bioanalyzer 2100, and then quantified again using the KAPA Library Quantification kit. Each immunoSEQ 96-well plate was sequenced on its own single-read 150-cycle Illumina NextSeq 550 flow cell. The authors' pipeline ran thus. Because only junctional sequences without quality scores were contained in the immunoSEQ output, filtering matching that applied to full-length reads could not be performed. To assign V/J genes and CDR3, sequences were annotated against IMGT germline references using PyIR, a Python wrapper for IgBLAST v1.9. Any read was removed if the V/J assignment was weak (E-value above 1e-6), the CDR3 was missing, or the read contained stop codons, out-of-frame junctions, or ambiguous translated residues. V3J clonotypes were defined as sequences sharing an identical inferred V gene, J gene, and CDR3 amino acid sequence. Percentage overlap between repertoires was calculated by dividing the number of shared unique clonotypes by the size of the smaller repertoire. Repertoire richness was assessed with RTK rarefaction, the Chao1 estimator, and Recon v2.1 estimates of unobserved clonotypes. Generation probabilities for all TCRbeta clonotypes obtained by the gDNA method from a handful of donors were computed using OLGA. In TCRdb, the immuneACCESS table is reduced to in-frame sequences with V and J assigned. These tables do not hold every clone; where another copy was compared, an unresolved V gene accounts for under half, and the others remain unexplained. V and J calls and clone size are copied from that table; D and trimming were computed from the DNA. Present in this sample are around 650,000 clones, roughly 96% of which were seen just once. Together, the top ten hold about 0.12% of the sample.

As regards this clone: This clone's antigen is unknown. There are no base qualities to consult, and no much larger clone falls within one base.

CD8 naive samples were obtained by positive selection for CCR7 among CD45RO-negative cells, yielding a CD45RA+CCR7+ population from which TemRA cells were excluded. Donors were healthy HIV-negative adults with no recently reported acute infections or vaccinations. Every donor was a Caucasian adult residing in Nashville, Tennessee, USA. Blood was obtained by leukapheresis, after which PBMCs were separated by Ficoll-Histopaque density gradient centrifugation and cryopreserved in liquid nitrogen vapor phase. Analytical flow cytometry was used to check the purity and quantity of each magnetically sorted T cell population. From each sorted fraction, genomic DNA was isolated and quantified by UV absorbance on a Nanodrop 2000c. The study at large found these results: The small number of donors limited the genetic and exposure-history diversity represented. When four donors were compared, the shared fraction of clonotypes was around 4.6% for naive CD4, roughly 3.3% for naive CD8, roughly 2.5% for memory CD4, and approximately 0.4% for memory CD8. Larger estimated clonotype richness was generally found for naive subsets than for memory subsets. Incomplete sequencing was indicated by rarefaction of sorted-subset datasets, despite the large sequencing depth. Sampling was restricted to blood, and TCR repertoires in tissues likely differ from the TCR repertoires found in blood. Pairwise subsampling indicated that sequencing depth was expected to affect the degree of clonotype sharing among donors. Clonotypes shared by all four sorted-subset donors showed higher generation probabilities than non-shared clonotypes.

The sequencing input was naive CD8+ T cells sorted from blood. The cell subset or site tag for this specimen amounts to: CD45RA+CCR7+. This sequence uses TRBV25-1 and TRBJ2-5; a stretch of 9 junction bases matches TRBD1. The DNA matches TRBJ2-7 better at its end, which makes the J call doubtful. This clonotype originated in a woman between 25 and 40 years old in good health. The DNA reads as follows: TGTGCCAGCAGTGAATGGGACAGGGTTCACGAGCAGTACTTC. It codes for CASSEWDRVHEQYF.